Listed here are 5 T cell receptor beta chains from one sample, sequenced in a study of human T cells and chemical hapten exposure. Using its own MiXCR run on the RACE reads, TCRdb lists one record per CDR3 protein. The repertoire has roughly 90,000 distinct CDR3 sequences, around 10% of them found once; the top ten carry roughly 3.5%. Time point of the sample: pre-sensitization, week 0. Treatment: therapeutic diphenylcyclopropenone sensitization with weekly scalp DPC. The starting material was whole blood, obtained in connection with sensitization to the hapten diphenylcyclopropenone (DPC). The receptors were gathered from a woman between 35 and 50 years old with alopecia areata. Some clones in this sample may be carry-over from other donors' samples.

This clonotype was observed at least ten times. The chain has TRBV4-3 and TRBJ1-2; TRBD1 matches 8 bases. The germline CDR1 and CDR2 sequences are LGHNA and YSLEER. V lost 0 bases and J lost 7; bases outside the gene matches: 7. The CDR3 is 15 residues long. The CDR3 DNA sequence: TGCGCCAGCAGCCAAGATCCCAGACAGGGGAGTGGCTACACCTTC. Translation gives CASSQDPRQGSGYTF.

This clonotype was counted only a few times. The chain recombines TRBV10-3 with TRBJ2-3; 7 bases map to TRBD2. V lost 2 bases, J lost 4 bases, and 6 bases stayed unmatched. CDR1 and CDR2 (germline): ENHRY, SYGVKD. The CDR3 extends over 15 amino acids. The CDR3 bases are TGTGCCATCAGTGAGGAGCGGGGAAACTCAGATACGCAGTATTTT. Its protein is CAISEERGNSDTQYF.

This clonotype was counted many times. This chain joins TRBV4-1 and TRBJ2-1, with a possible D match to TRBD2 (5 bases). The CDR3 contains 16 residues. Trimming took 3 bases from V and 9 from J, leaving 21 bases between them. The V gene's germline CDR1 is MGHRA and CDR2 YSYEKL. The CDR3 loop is CASSQVRGPAVGEQFF. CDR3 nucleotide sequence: TGCGCCAGCAGCCAGGTACGGGGTCCGGCCGTGGGTGAGCAGTTCTTC.

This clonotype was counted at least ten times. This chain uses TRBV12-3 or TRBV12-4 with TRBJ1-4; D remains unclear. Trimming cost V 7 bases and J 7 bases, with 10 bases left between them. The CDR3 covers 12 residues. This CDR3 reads CASTRGGEKLFF. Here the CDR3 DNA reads TGTGCCAGCACCCGGGGAGGTGAAAAACTGTTTTTT.

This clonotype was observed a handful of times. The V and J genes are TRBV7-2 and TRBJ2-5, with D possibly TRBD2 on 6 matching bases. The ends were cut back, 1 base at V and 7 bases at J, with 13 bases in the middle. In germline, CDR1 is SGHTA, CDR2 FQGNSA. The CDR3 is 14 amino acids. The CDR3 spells CASSLVRAGGTQYF. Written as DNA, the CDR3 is TGTGCCAGCAGCTTAGTGCGGGCCGGGGGGACCCAGTACTTC.